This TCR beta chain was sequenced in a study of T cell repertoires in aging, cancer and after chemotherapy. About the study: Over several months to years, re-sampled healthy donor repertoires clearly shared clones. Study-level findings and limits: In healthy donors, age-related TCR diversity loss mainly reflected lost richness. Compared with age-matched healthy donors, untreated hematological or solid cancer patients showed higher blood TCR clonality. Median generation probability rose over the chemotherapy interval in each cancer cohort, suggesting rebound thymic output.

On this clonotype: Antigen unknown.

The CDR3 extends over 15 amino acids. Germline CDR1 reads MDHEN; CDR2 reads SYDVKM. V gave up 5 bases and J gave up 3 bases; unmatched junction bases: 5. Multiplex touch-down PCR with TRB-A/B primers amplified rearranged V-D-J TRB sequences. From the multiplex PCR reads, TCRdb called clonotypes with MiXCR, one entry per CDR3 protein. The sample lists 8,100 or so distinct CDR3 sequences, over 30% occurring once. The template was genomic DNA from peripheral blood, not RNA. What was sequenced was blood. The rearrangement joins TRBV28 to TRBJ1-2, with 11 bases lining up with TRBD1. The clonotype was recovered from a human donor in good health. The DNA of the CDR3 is TGTGCCAGCAGTCCCGGGACAGGGGGACACTATGGCTACACCTTC. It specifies CASSPGTGGHYGYTF.